Presented here are 25 T cell receptor beta chains from one specimen sequenced in a study of blood T cell repertoires in COVID-19. Data came from immunoSEQ multiplex PCR; TCRdb stores just in-frame clones and leaves some out. The profile shows about 400,000 clones, roughly 86% of them singletons. Sequencing input: PBMCs or T cells enriched from blood (not recorded which). The receptors shown here come from a woman aged 30 to 39 who had recovered from COVID-19.

The chain employs TRBV3-1 (or the pseudogene TRBV3-2) and TRBJ1-4, with 10 nucleotides matching TRBD1. Germline CDR1 LGHDT, CDR2 YNNKEL (reference sequence). Germline trimming cut 4 bases from V and 0 bases from J; bases unmatched to any gene: 8. This CDR3 has 18 residues. CDR3 DNA: TGTGCCAGCAGCCCCCCCCCGGGACAGGGGACAACTAATGAAAAACTGTTTTTT. The encoded protein is CASSPPPGQGTTNEKLFF.

The genes are TRBV5-1 and TRBJ2-3; D might be TRBD1 (6 bases). Per germline, CDR1 SGHRS and CDR2 YFSETQ. The CDR3 has 14 residues. The V end lost 4 bases, the J end lost 4 bases, and 13 bases lay between the germline ends. The DNA for the CDR3 is TGCGCCAGCAGCGGAGGCGAGGGGGCAGATACGCAGTATTTT. It is translated as CASSGGEGADTQYF.

The genes are TRBV19 and TRBJ2-1; TRBD2 is a possible D gene (5 bases). Germline assignment: CDR1 LNHDA and CDR2 SQIVND (reference sequence). V gave up 1 base and J gave up 0 bases, with 10 bases separating them. The length of the CDR3 is 16 residues. CDR3 bases: TGTGCCAGTAGTATAGTCGGTACTAGCTCCTACAATGAGCAGTTCTTC. Translating gives CASSIVGTSSYNEQFF.

CDR3 residues: CASRQGQHSNQPQHF. The DNA of the CDR3 is TGTGCCAGCAGGCAGGGACAACATAGCAATCAGCCCCAGCATTTT. V usage is TRBV6-5 and J usage is TRBJ1-5; maybe TRBD1 (6 bases). Germline V gives CDR1 MNHEY, CDR2 SVGAGI. Trimming shortened V by 6 bases and J by 0 bases, and 12 bases separated the two germline ends. The CDR3 runs 15 residues.

This clone was seen once. The rearrangement joins TRBV6-2 or TRBV6-3 to TRBJ1-4, with a possible D match to TRBD1 (6 bases). This CDR3 comprises 13 residues. Trimming shortened V by 6 bases and J by 8 bases, and 13 bases separated the two germline ends. Germline V gene data show CDR1 as MNHEY and CDR2 as SVGEGT. In DNA, the CDR3 is TGTGCCAGCAGCGAACAGGGTTTGGAAAAACTGTTTTTT. Its translation is CASSEQGLEKLFF.

This clone was detected a few times. V gene TRBV19 combines with J gene TRBJ1-5, with a tentative D call TRBD1 (6 bases). The V and J ends lost 6 bases and 4 bases respectively, with 13 bases between them. Per the germline V gene, CDR1 is LNHDA and CDR2 is SQIVND (reference sequence). The CDR3 totals 14 residues. In DNA form, the CDR3 reads TGTGCCAGTAGCCCCGGACAGCGAAATCAGCCCCAGCATTTT. Protein: CASSPGQRNQPQHF.

The gene calls are TRBV29-1 and TRBJ1-2, with unresolved D. This CDR3 is 13 amino acids long. Deletions cut 5 bases from V and 4 bases from J, with 14 bases between. CDR1 is SQVTM and CDR2 is ANQGSEA in the germline V gene. Here the CDR3 reads CSVRSPGFYGYTF. The CDR3 nucleotides are TGCAGCGTTAGGTCCCCGGGGTTCTATGGCTACACCTTC.

The chain combines TRBV27 with TRBJ2-5, with TRBD1 as a possible D gene (6 bases). This CDR3 has 14 residues. V dropped 4 bases and J dropped 2 bases, with 11 bases sitting between them. Germline V lookup: CDR1 MNHEY, CDR2 SMNVEV (reference sequence). The CDR3 reads CASSSLQGQETQYF. The CDR3 DNA sequence: TGTGCCAGCAGTTCCCTTCAGGGGCAAGAGACCCAGTACTTC.

V and J are TRBV4-1 and TRBJ1-2; possibly TRBD1 for D (6 bases). Germline lookup yields CDR1 MGHRA and CDR2 YSYEKL. The ends were cut back, 3 bases at V and 4 bases at J, with 15 bases in the middle. The CDR3 spans 15 residues. The CDR3 sequence: CASSHPPGGRYGYTF. The CDR3 region has the DNA TGCGCCAGCAGCCATCCCCCGGGGGGCCGCTATGGCTACACCTTC.

This clone was detected once. CDR3 nucleotide sequence: TGTGCCAGCAGCGCACAGGGGTTGGGCTACACCTTC. Translated, it gives CASSAQGLGYTF. This sequence joins TRBV9 and TRBJ1-2, with TRBD1 matching over 7 bases. The CDR3 has 12 residues. The germline V gene has CDR1 SGDLS and CDR2 YYNGEE. J was trimmed by 8 bases and V by 3 bases; bases with no gene match: 4.

The V gene is TRBV6-5, the J gene TRBJ1-6; D gene ambiguous. The CDR3 runs to 13 residues. V was trimmed by 6 bases and J by 8 bases, leaving 11 bases between them. Germline V gene lookup returns CDR1 MNHEY and CDR2 SVGAGI. As DNA, the CDR3 is TGTGCCAGCAGCCCCCTTCTCGATTCACCCCTCCACTTT. As protein: CASSPLLDSPLHF.

The CDR3, as DNA: TGTGCCAGCAGTCTAACGACAGGGGTAGGTGAAAAACTGTTTTTT. Residues: CASSLTTGVGEKLFF. The chain employs TRBV6-5 and TRBJ1-4, with TRBD1 matching over 8 bases. V shed 5 bases and J 7 bases; nucleotides not matched to a gene: 9. CDR1 and CDR2 from the germline V gene are MNHEY and SVGAGI. The CDR3 has 15 amino acids.

This sequence joins TRBV3-1 (or the pseudogene TRBV3-2) and TRBJ1-6, with 10 bases aligning to TRBD1. Germline CDR1 and CDR2: LGHDT and YNNKEL (reference sequence). Losses at the gene ends were 3 bases for V and 8 bases for J; bases not matched to a gene: 4. The CDR3 runs 15 residues. CDR3 nucleotides: TGTGCCAGCAGCCAGTGGGGACAGGGGTATTCACCCCTCCACTTT. Translation: CASSQWGQGYSPLHF.

This chain joins TRBV7-3 and TRBJ2-6; D unclear. The CDR3 spans 15 residues. Trimming took 5 bases from V and 1 from J, leaving 9 bases between them. CDR1 is SGHTA, CDR2 FQGTGA, per germline. In nucleotides, the CDR3 is TGTGCCAGCAGCCGCTTCGGTTCTGGGGCCAACGTCCTGACTTTC. It yields the protein CASSRFGSGANVLTF.

The chain employs TRBV7-8 and TRBJ2-7; D is perhaps TRBD1 (5 bases). The germline V and J ends were trimmed by 5 bases and 2 bases, with 13 bases remaining between them. CDR3 size: 14 residues. Germline assignment: CDR1 SGHVS and CDR2 FQNEAQ. Written as DNA, the CDR3 is TGTGCCAGCAGCACCCTCACAGGCCCCTACGAGCAGTACTTC. Protein: CASSTLTGPYEQYF.

This chain joins TRBV19 and TRBJ2-3, with D perhaps TRBD1 (6 bases). The CDR3 sequence is 15 residues long. Between the trimmed V and J ends, which lost 4 bases and 1 base, there was a span of 12 bases. Germline values: CDR1 LNHDA, CDR2 SQIVND (reference sequence). The CDR3 region has the DNA TGTGCCAGTAGTACCGGGACACTAGGCACAGATACGCAGTATTTT. Translation: CASSTGTLGTDTQYF. The whole variable domain, filled in from reference TRBV19 and TRBJ2-3, reads DGGITQSPKYLFRKEGQNVTLSCEQNLNHDAMYWYRQDPGQGLRLIYYSQIVNDFQKGDIAEGYSVSREKKESFPLTVTSAQKNPTAFYLCASSTGTLGTDTQYFGPGTRLTVL.

A remark on this clone: One junction end does not reproduce the germline sequence, and a read error may be involved. The CDR3 DNA sequence: TGCAGCGTTGTGACAGGGGGAGCAGCGGACTTC. Its protein product is CSVVTGGAADF. This rearrangement joins TRBV29-1 to TRBJ2-7; 9 bases agree with TRBD1. The germline CDR1 and CDR2 sequences are SQVTM and ANQGSEA. This CDR3 comprises 11 residues.

This clone was counted a few times. This sequence joins TRBV13 and TRBJ1-5; 7 positions match TRBD1. V lost 4 bases, J lost 5 bases, and 11 bases stayed unmatched. Germline assignment: CDR1 PRHDT and CDR2 FYEKMQ (reference sequence). The CDR3 runs to 16 residues. CDR3 nucleotide sequence: TGTGCCAGCAGCTGGGGACAGTCTGGTCGCTATCAGCCCCAGCATTTT. Translation: CASSWGQSGRYQPQHF.

This sequence joins TRBV5-1 and TRBJ2-3; perhaps TRBD1 as D (6 bases). The CDR3 totals 14 residues. V gave up 0 bases and J gave up 5 bases, with 10 bases separating them. Per germline, CDR1 SGHRS and CDR2 YFSETQ. CDR3 DNA sequence: TGCGCCAGCAGCTTGGAACAGGGCCGAGATACGCAGTATTTT. It encodes CASSLEQGRDTQYF.

V usage is TRBV5-1 and J usage is TRBJ2-2, with 9 positions matching TRBD2. The CDR3 sequence is 17 residues long. Trimming took 7 bases from V and 5 from J; bases not matched to a gene: 15. Per germline, CDR1 SGHRS and CDR2 YFSETQ. The CDR3 sequence is CASAKREVPTGTGELFF. The CDR3 DNA reads as TGCGCCAGCGCGAAGCGGGAGGTCCCGACGGGGACCGGGGAGCTGTTTTTT.

J is TRBJ1-2 and V is TRBV6-5, with 7 bases aligning to TRBD1. The CDR3 contains 14 residues. Germline V gene sequence: CDR1 MNHEY, CDR2 SVGAGI. After removal of 6 bases from V and 8 bases from J, the junction contained 12 bases not matched to a gene. The CDR3 spells CASSSGQYTGGYTF. The CDR3 DNA sequence: TGTGCCAGCAGCTCGGGACAGTATACCGGGGGCTACACCTTC.

This clone was observed a few times. V and J are TRBV5-3 and TRBJ1-5; 7 bases are shared with TRBD1. TRBV5-3 is flagged as an ORF with uncertain function. The J segment lost 4 bases and the V segment lost 6 bases, leaving 10 bases of the junction unmatched. This CDR3 spans 15 amino acids. The CDR3 protein is CARMGQIIVNQPQHF. DNA of the CDR3: TGTGCCAGAATGGGACAGATAATCGTTAATCAGCCCCAGCATTTT.

The V and J genes are TRBV6-2 or TRBV6-3 and TRBJ1-5, with 7 bases that match TRBD1. V shed 4 bases and J 3 bases; nucleotides not matched to a gene: 6. The germline CDR1 and CDR2 sequences are MNHEY and SVGEGT. The CDR3 is 15 amino acids. The DNA of the CDR3 is TGTGCCAGCAGTTTCCTACAGGGGTACAATCAGCCCCAGCATTTT. This encodes CASSFLQGYNQPQHF.

In DNA, the CDR3 is TGCGCCAGCAGCCAAAATGCCCCCCTAGCGGGGGGGCACAGCACAGATACGCAGTATTTT. It specifies CASSQNAPLAGGHSTDTQYF. This chain connects TRBV4-3 to TRBJ2-3, with 12 positions matching TRBD2. V trimming: 2 bases; J trimming: 0 bases; junction bases outside the gene matches: 12. This CDR3 comprises 20 residues. The germline gives CDR1 LGHNA, CDR2 YSLEER.

V is TRBV27 and J is TRBJ1-2; 7 bases align to TRBD1. Per the germline V gene, CDR1 is MNHEY and CDR2 is SMNVEV (reference sequence). With 0 bases clipped from V and 6 bases from J, the junction kept 13 bases outside the gene matches. The CDR3 spans 17 residues. The CDR3 nucleotides read TGTGCCAGCAGTTTATCCCTCTCCTCGGGACAGCTTAATGGCTACACCTTC. Its protein product is CASSLSLSSGQLNGYTF.